This entry lists 12 T cell receptor beta chains sequenced from one sample in a study of cytomegalovirus exposure and HLA in healthy donors (dated by TCRdb to about 2017). The library was built by means of the immunoSEQ multiplex PCR assay. For the multiplex PCR, a mixture combining 60 forward primers for TCR Vbeta segments and 13 reverse primers for TCR Jbeta segments was used. TCRdb re-hosts the immuneACCESS table, in-frame sequences only. Its copies lack some clones; in the studies checked, an unresolved V gene accounts for under half of them, and the cause for the rest is not known. The sample records about 280,000 clones, about 87% of which are singletons. The ten largest clones represent around 2.1% of the sample. Sequenced: PBMCs. Receptors originate from a woman aged 18-35 years in good health and CMV-seronegative.

This chain connects TRBV7-3 to TRBJ2-5, with TRBD2 matching 11 bases. The CDR3 spans 15 residues. Germline V gene lookup returns CDR1 SGHTA and CDR2 FQGTGA. V was clipped by 4 bases and J by 3 bases; unmatched bases: 4. CDR3 sequence (DNA): TGTGCCAGCAGCTCGCTAGCGGGGGGAAAAGAGACCCAGTACTTC. Amino acid sequence: CASSSLAGGKETQYF.

This chain uses TRBV6-1 with TRBJ2-7, with 7 nucleotides matching TRBD2. Germline V CDR1 and CDR2: MNHNS, SASEGT. The CDR3 is made up of 13 amino acids. Trimming cost V 7 bases and J 3 bases; bases outside gene matches: 6. DNA for the CDR3: TGTGCCAGCACGCCGGGACTACACTACGAGCAGTACTTC. Translated, it gives CASTPGLHYEQYF.

The count of this clone is one. The rearrangement joins TRBV4-1 to TRBJ2-1; D is uncertain. In germline, CDR1 is MGHRA, CDR2 YSYEKL. The CDR3 extends over 14 amino acids. V was clipped by 4 bases and J by 2 bases, with 9 bases between them. The CDR3 loop is CASSPAKTYNEQFF. Written as DNA, the CDR3 is TGCGCCAGCAGCCCCGCTAAAACCTACAATGAGCAGTTCTTC.

As to this clone: At one of its ends the junction is not consistent with the germline gene, which may arise from a read error. Other nucleotide sequences from this sample produce the same CDR3. The V and J genes are TRBV4-1 and TRBJ1-2; D perhaps matches TRBD1 (5 bases). The CDR3 runs to 16 residues. Germline V CDR1 and CDR2: MGHRA, YSYEKL. CDR3 bases: TGCGCCAGCAGCCAAGATAGGGCAGGGTATAACTACGGCTACACCTTC. This translates into CASSQDRAGYNYGYTF.

This chain uses TRBV4-1 with TRBJ2-2; TRBD1 might be the D (7 bases). Germline CDR1 reads MGHRA; CDR2 reads YSYEKL. V shed 4 bases and J shed 4 bases, with 19 bases lying between them. There are 17 residues in the CDR3. CDR3 in DNA: TGCGCCAGCAGCCTTTCAAGGGGGCGGGGATCCACCGGGGAGCTGTTTTTT. Amino acid sequence: CASSLSRGRGSTGELFF.

This clone has just one count. The gene calls are TRBV5-6 and TRBJ1-5; 10 positions agree with TRBD1. With V trimmed by 4 bases and J by 7 bases, 8 bases remained unmatched. Germline loops: CDR1 SGHDT, CDR2 YYEEEE. The CDR3 spans 15 residues. The DNA for the CDR3 is TGTGCCAGCAGCCTCGGGACAGGGGTCTACCAGCCCCAGCATTTT. It specifies CASSLGTGVYQPQHF.

The chain couples TRBV10-3 to TRBJ1-6; 9 nucleotides align to TRBD1. V was clipped by 6 bases and J by 10 bases; unmatched bases: 16. CDR1 is ENHRY and CDR2 is SYGVKD in the germline V gene. The CDR3 is 17 amino acids. The CDR3 DNA reads TGTGCCATCAGCCCCGCTATCCCGGGACAGGGAGCGTCACCCCTCCACTTT. This gives the protein CAISPAIPGQGASPLHF.

With respect to this clone: The junction does not match germline at one end; this may be a read error. The sample contains more than one DNA sequence encoding this CDR3. The chain combines TRBV6-1 with TRBJ1-6, with a weak D call TRBD1 (5 bases). Germline values: CDR1 MNHNS, CDR2 SASEGT. The CDR3 runs 18 residues. The CDR3 bases are TGTGCCAGCAGTGATGCATTTGGGGGGACTCTTCGTAATTCGCCCCTCCACTTT. It codes for CASSDAFGGTLRNSPLHF.

V is TRBV6-5 and J is TRBJ2-5; 11 bases are a match to TRBD2. The CDR3 is made up of 15 amino acids. V was pared by 6 bases and J by 4 bases, with 7 bases of the junction left unmatched. Germline lookup yields CDR1 MNHEY and CDR2 SVGAGI. The CDR3 spells CASRPGTSGGETQYF. The CDR3 bases are TGTGCCAGCAGGCCCGGGACTAGCGGAGGAGAGACCCAGTACTTC.

The chain uses TRBV10-3 and TRBJ1-1; TRBD1 matches at 8 bases. V was pared by 11 bases and J by 5 bases, with 10 bases of the junction left unmatched. This CDR3 comprises 13 residues. In germline, CDR1 is ENHRY, CDR2 SYGVKD. As DNA, the CDR3 is TGTGCCGGGGCCAGGGGGCCGGGGACTGAAGCTTTCTTT. Protein product: CAGARGPGTEAFF.

This chain links TRBV5-4 with TRBJ1-2, with 8 positions matching TRBD1. V lost 0 bases to trimming and J lost 8 bases; unmatched junction nucleotides: 6. The germline CDR1 and CDR2 sequences are SGHNT and YYREEE (reference sequence). There are 14 residues in the CDR3. The CDR3 DNA is TGTGCCAGCAGCTTGGACAGGGGGGCCGTGGGCTACACCTTC. Translating it yields CASSLDRGAVGYTF.

The V call is TRBV7-8, the J call TRBJ2-1, with TRBD2 matching over 13 bases. Germline CDR1 and CDR2: SGHVS and FQNEAQ. CDR3 length: 16 residues. Trimming at V came to 5 bases and at J to 4 bases, leaving 5 bases not matched to a gene. The CDR3 region has the DNA TGTGCCAGCAGCCAGGGACTAGCGGGGCCATACAATGAGCAGTTCTTC. This encodes CASSQGLAGPYNEQFF.